These T cell receptor beta chains were read from a single sample in a study of blood T cell repertoires in COVID-19. The protocol was immunoSEQ multiplex PCR, while the TCRdb copy is restricted to in-frame clones and leaves out a portion. The data show 200,000 to 250,000 clones, about 91% seen once. The sequenced material came from peripheral blood. Receptors were obtained from a woman aged 40-49 years with acute or convalescent COVID-19. Each CDR3 is given with its conserved first and last residue. Each record gives: J gene, V gene, clone size, D gene, CDR3 protein, CDR3 DNA. The D gene is left open where the match is weak. Clone sizes are given selectively: once, few, many, or a class where the clone is expanded.

TRBJ2-1 TRBV4-1 once . CASSQGQLYNEQFF TGCGCCAGCAGCCAAGGACAGCTTTACAATGAGCAGTTCTTC
TRBJ2-3 TRBV7-9 . TRBD2 CAITTGGSRNTQYF TGTGCCATAACTACCGGGGGGAGCCGGAATACGCAGTATTTT
TRBJ1-1 TRBV11-2 . . CASSLVTARLGTEAFF TGTGCCAGCAGCTTGGTGACTGCCCGGCTAGGAACTGAAGCTTTCTTT
TRBJ1-5 TRBV25-1 . . CASSVSGGNQPQHF TGTGCCAGCAGTGTAAGCGGGGGTAATCAGCCCCAGCATTTT
TRBJ1-6 TRBV27 . TRBD1 CASSTGTGVSPLHF TGTGCCAGCAGCACCGGGACAGGGGTTTCACCCCTCCACTTT
TRBJ1-2 TRBV18 once . CASSHKDSRNYGYTF TGTGCCAGCTCACACAAGGACAGTCGTAACTATGGCTACACCTTC
TRBJ1-2 TRBV19 . TRBD1 CAAATTGTGVYGYTF TGTGCCGCCGCGACCACCGGGACAGGCGTCTATGGCTACACCTTC
TRBJ2-3 TRBV9 . TRBD2 CASRASGGGTDTQYF TGTGCCAGCAGGGCTAGCGGGGGGGGCACAGATACGCAGTATTTT
TRBJ1-5 TRBV7-8 few TRBD1 CASSPSDRVNQPQHF TGTGCCAGCAGCCCCTCCGACAGGGTAAATCAGCCCCAGCATTTT
TRBJ2-5 TRBV7-6 . TRBD1 CASSSRDSQETQYF TGTGCCAGCAGCTCCCGGGACAGCCAAGAGACCCAGTACTTC
TRBJ1-6 TRBV7-2 . . CASSLPSHSPLHF TGTGCCAGCAGCTTACCTTCTCATTCACCCCTCCACTTT
TRBJ2-2 TRBV9 . TRBD1 CASSAQGAANTGELFF TGTGCCAGCAGCGCACAGGGGGCGGCGAACACCGGGGAGCTGTTTTTT
TRBJ1-1 TRBV5-6 . . CASSLLQLLNTEAFF TGTGCCAGCAGCTTGTTACAGCTTCTGAACACTGAAGCTTTCTTT
TRBJ1-1 TRBV5-5 . . CASSFLQGSGTEAFF TGTGCCAGCAGCTTCCTGCAGGGTTCAGGCACTGAAGCTTTCTTT
TRBJ1-2 TRBV11-2 . . CASSLGQSYSGGYTF TGTGCCAGCAGCTTAGGGCAGTCCTATTCGGGAGGCTACACCTTC
TRBJ1-5 TRBV9 . . CASSVEGTSNSNQPQHF TGTGCCAGCAGCGTAGAGGGGACTTCTAATAGCAATCAGCCCCAGCATTTT
TRBJ2-2 TRBV6-6 once . CASIKATGELFF TGTGCCAGCATCAAAGCCACCGGGGAGCTGTTTTTT
TRBJ2-3 TRBV6-2/TRBV6-3 . TRBD1 CASSPFSGTGGKDTQYF TGTGCCAGCAGTCCATTCTCGGGGACAGGGGGCAAAGATACGCAGTATTTT
TRBJ1-2 TRBV5-5 . . CASSATRRAGGYTF TGTGCCAGCAGCGCAACCAGGAGGGCAGGGGGCTACACCTTC
TRBJ2-1 TRBV15 . TRBD2 CATTGRDPLHEQFF TGTGCCACGACCGGGAGGGACCCCCTGCATGAGCAGTTCTTC
TRBJ2-1 TRBV3-1/TRBV3-2 . . CASSQPPGLANNEQFF TGTGCCAGCAGCCAACCTCCGGGACTGGCAAACAATGAGCAGTTCTTC
TRBJ1-4 TRBV5-5 once . CASSPEARGPKEKLFF TGTGCCAGCAGCCCGGAGGCCAGGGGTCCTAAGGAAAAACTGTTTTTT